These T cell receptor beta chains were read from a single sample in a study of cytomegalovirus exposure and HLA in healthy donors. Generated by immunoSEQ multiplex PCR, the TCRdb table keeps only in-frame clones and is missing some. The profile shows 150,000 to 200,000 clones, approximately 85% of them singletons. The specimen sequenced was PBMCs. The receptors derive from a woman in her forties or fifties in good health and CMV-seronegative. The conserved cysteine and the conserved F or W are not part of the CDR3 here.

>TRBV7-9
ASSFGLGQMDTQY
>TRBV5-4
ASSSTGSGETQY
>TRBV6-1
ASSEDAGVPYEQY
>TRBV28
ASSLFGQGTNEKLF
>TRBV28
AAKPGNGNQPQH
>TRBV2
ASATPVLAGYNEQF
>TRBV4-1
ASRPGLAGDEQF
>TRBV5-1
ASSFTGRNTEAF
>TRBV28
ASSLPAGEAYEQY
>TRBV18
ASSRTRTETQY
>TRBV5-3
ARSSGGSPNQPQH
>TRBV11-1
ASSLEGLAFNNEQF
>TRBV6-5
ASSYSQQVEAF
>TRBV19
ASSPRTSGRVHEQY
>TRBV28
ASRPSSSGRDNEQF
>TRBV5-1
ASRRGSTDTQY
>TRBV4-1
ASSQGTGGLTYSTDTQY
>TRBV7-2
ASSLALGGGYEQY
>TRBV7-6
ASSLGGRSWNTEAF
>TRBV5-4
ASSSPVGGRIGTDTQY
>TRBV6-6
ASRQLSSGEQF
>TRBV7-6
ASSLDRGPTDTQY
>TRBV14
ASSQLDRLNTENTEAF
>TRBV28
ASSSPLAGAYNEQF
>TRBV27
ASSLPPDSPTLEQF
>TRBV7-8
ASRLGGDTQY
>TRBV5-6
ASRRGQGNTGELF
>TRBV7-9
ASSEGTGGYEQY
>TRBV7-9
ASTQGWTTEAF
>TRBV6-1
ASRFRDGKPQH